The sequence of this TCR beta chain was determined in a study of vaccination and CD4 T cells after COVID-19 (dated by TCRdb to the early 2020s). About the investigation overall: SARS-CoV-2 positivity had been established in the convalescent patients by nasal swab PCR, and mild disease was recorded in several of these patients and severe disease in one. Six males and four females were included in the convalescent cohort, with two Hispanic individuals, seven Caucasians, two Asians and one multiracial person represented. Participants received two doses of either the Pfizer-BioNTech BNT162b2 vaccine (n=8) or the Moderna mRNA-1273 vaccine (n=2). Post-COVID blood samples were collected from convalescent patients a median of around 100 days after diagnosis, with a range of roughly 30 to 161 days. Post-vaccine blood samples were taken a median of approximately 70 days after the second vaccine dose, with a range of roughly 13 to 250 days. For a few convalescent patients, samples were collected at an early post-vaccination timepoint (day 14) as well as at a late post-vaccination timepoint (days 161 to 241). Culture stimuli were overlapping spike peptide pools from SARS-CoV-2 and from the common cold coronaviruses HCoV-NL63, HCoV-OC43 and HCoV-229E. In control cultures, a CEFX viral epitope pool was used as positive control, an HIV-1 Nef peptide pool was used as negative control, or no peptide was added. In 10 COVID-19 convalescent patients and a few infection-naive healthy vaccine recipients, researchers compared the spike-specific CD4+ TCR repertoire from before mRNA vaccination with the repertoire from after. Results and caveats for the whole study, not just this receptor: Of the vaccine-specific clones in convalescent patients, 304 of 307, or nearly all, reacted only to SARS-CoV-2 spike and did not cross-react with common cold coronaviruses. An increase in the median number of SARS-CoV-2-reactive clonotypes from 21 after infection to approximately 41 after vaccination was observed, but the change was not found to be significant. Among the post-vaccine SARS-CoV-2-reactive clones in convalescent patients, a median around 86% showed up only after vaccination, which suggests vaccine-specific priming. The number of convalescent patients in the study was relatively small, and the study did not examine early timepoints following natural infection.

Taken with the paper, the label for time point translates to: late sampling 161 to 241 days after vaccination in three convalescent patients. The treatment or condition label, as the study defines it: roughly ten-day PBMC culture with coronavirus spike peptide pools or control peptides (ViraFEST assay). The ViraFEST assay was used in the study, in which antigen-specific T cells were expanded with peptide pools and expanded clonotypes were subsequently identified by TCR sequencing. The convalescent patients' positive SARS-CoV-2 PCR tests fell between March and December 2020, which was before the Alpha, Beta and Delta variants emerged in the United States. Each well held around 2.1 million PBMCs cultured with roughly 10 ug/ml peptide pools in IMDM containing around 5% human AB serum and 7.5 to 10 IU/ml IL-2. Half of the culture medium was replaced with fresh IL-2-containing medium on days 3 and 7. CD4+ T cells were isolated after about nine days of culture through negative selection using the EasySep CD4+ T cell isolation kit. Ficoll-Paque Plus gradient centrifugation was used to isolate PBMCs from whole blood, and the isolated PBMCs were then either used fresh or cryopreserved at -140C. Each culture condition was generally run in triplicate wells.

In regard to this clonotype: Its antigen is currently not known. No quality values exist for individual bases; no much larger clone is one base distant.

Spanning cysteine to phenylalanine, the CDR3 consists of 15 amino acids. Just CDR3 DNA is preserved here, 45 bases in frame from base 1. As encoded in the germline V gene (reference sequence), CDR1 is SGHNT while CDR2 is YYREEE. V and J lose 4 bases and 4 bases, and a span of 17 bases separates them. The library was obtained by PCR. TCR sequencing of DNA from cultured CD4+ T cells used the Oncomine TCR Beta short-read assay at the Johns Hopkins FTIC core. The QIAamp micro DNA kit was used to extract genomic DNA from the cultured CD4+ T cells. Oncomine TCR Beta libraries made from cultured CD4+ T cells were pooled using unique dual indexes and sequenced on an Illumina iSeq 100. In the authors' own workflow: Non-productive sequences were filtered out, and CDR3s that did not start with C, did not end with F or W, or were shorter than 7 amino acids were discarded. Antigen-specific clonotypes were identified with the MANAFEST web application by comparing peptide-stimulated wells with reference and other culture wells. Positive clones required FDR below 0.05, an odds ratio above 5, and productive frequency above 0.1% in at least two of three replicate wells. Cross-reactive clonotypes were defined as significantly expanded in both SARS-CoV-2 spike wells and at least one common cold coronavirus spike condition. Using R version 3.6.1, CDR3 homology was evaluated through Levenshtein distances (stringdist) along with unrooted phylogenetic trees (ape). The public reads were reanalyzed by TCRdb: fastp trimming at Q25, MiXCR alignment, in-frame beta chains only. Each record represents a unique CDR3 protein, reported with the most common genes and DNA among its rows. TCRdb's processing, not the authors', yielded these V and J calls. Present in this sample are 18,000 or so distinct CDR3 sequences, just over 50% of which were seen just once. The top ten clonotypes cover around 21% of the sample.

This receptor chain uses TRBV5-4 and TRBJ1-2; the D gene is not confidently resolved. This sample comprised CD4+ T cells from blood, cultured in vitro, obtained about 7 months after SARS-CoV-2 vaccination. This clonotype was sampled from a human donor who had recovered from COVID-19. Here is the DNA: TGTGCCAGCAGCCCTTTCTCAGCCCCAATCTATGGCTACACCTTC. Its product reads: CASSPFSAPIYGYTF.